A selection of T cell receptor beta chains follows, all from one sample in a study of shared clonotypes between healthy human individuals. Profiled with immunoSEQ multiplex PCR; TCRdb holds only in-frame clones, not every one. The repertoire holds 2,100,000 or so clones, around 95% seen once, with roughly 0.13% in the top ten. The sequencing input was naive CD4+ T cells sorted from blood. These receptors all come from a man aged 18-30 years in good health. Both conserved end residues are part of each CDR3. Each record gives: D gene, V gene, clone size, J gene, CDR3 protein, CDR3 DNA. A D gene is named only where the DNA matches it firmly. Clone size is given for some rows only: seen once, a few or many times, or a class if the clone is expanded.

d_gene: TRBD1; v_gene: TRBV30; abundance: -; j_gene: TRBJ2-7; CDR3aa: CAWSLNRGFEQYF; CDR3nt: TGTGCCTGGAGTCTTAACAGGGGGTTCGAGCAGTACTTC
d_gene: -; v_gene: TRBV5-1; abundance: -; j_gene: TRBJ1-1; CDR3aa: CASGLGTQNTEAFF; CDR3nt: TGCGCCAGCGGTCTGGGGACACAGAACACTGAAGCTTTCTTT
d_gene: TRBD1; v_gene: TRBV19; abundance: -; j_gene: TRBJ2-1; CDR3aa: CASSTNTGVWEQFF; CDR3nt: TGTGCCAGTAGTACAAATACAGGGGTATGGGAGCAGTTCTTC
d_gene: TRBD1; v_gene: TRBV19; abundance: few; j_gene: TRBJ1-2; CDR3aa: CASSLGQDLGYTF; CDR3nt: TGTGCCAGTAGTTTGGGACAGGACTTGGGCTACACCTTC
d_gene: -; v_gene: TRBV5-1; abundance: -; j_gene: TRBJ2-3; CDR3aa: CASSFSQLGTDTQYF; CDR3nt: TGCGCCAGCAGCTTTAGTCAATTAGGCACAGATACGCAGTATTTT
d_gene: TRBD1; v_gene: TRBV18; abundance: once; j_gene: TRBJ2-2; CDR3aa: CASSAGTGEELFF; CDR3nt: TGTGCCAGCTCAGCTGGGACAGGGGAGGAGCTGTTTTTT
d_gene: -; v_gene: TRBV19; abundance: few; j_gene: TRBJ1-2; CDR3aa: CASSISLRGQHYGYTF; CDR3nt: TGTGCCAGTAGTATATCTCTGCGGGGGCAACACTATGGCTACACCTTC
d_gene: -; v_gene: TRBV9; abundance: once; j_gene: TRBJ2-1; CDR3aa: CASSVAGAPWDEQFF; CDR3nt: TGTGCCAGCAGCGTAGCAGGAGCCCCTTGGGATGAGCAGTTCTTC
d_gene: -; v_gene: TRBV6-1; abundance: -; j_gene: TRBJ2-7; CDR3aa: CASSDPGLTYEQYF; CDR3nt: TGTGCCAGCAGCGACCCGGGACTTACCTACGAGCAGTACTTC
d_gene: -; v_gene: TRBV5-1; abundance: once; j_gene: TRBJ2-3; CDR3aa: CASSEGPADTQYF; CDR3nt: TGCGCCAGCAGCGAGGGGCCTGCAGATACGCAGTATTTT
d_gene: TRBD1; v_gene: TRBV5-8; abundance: -; j_gene: TRBJ2-5; CDR3aa: CASSLGVDRAGTQYF; CDR3nt: TGTGCCAGCAGCTTGGGAGTGGACAGGGCCGGGACCCAGTACTTC
d_gene: TRBD1; v_gene: TRBV2; abundance: -; j_gene: TRBJ1-4; CDR3aa: CASSLQGATNEKLFF; CDR3nt: TGTGCCAGCAGTTTACAGGGGGCAACTAATGAAAAACTGTTTTTT
d_gene: -; v_gene: TRBV5-4; abundance: -; j_gene: TRBJ1-6; CDR3aa: CASRLAASSPLHF; CDR3nt: TGTGCCAGCCGCCTGGCGGCGAGTTCACCCCTCCACTTT
d_gene: TRBD2; v_gene: TRBV2; abundance: -; j_gene: TRBJ2-2; CDR3aa: CASLGPGGSTGELFF; CDR3nt: TGTGCCAGCCTCGGACCGGGGGGAAGCACCGGGGAGCTGTTTTTT
d_gene: TRBD2; v_gene: TRBV9; abundance: -; j_gene: TRBJ2-5; CDR3aa: CASSTRTSGLQETQYF; CDR3nt: TGTGCCAGCAGCACCCGGACTAGCGGCCTCCAAGAGACCCAGTACTTC
d_gene: TRBD2; v_gene: TRBV7-2; abundance: -; j_gene: TRBJ2-7; CDR3aa: CASRRVAGEYEQYF; CDR3nt: TGTGCCAGCAGACGCGTGGCGGGAGAATACGAGCAGTACTTC
d_gene: -; v_gene: TRBV10-2; abundance: few; j_gene: TRBJ1-2; CDR3aa: CASSDGTGDGYTF; CDR3nt: TGCGCCAGCAGTGACGGGACCGGCGATGGCTACACCTTC
d_gene: -; v_gene: TRBV6-1; abundance: once; j_gene: TRBJ2-7; CDR3aa: CASSGAGPPYEQYF; CDR3nt: TGTGCCAGCAGTGGGGCAGGTCCCCCCTACGAGCAGTACTTC
d_gene: -; v_gene: TRBV9; abundance: -; j_gene: TRBJ1-3; CDR3aa: CASSADGNSGNTIYF; CDR3nt: TGTGCCAGCAGCGCCGACGGCAACTCTGGAAACACCATATATTTT
d_gene: -; v_gene: TRBV7-3; abundance: -; j_gene: TRBJ2-5; CDR3aa: CASRWGETQYF; CDR3nt: TGTGCCAGCAGATGGGGGGAGACCCAGTACTTC
d_gene: -; v_gene: TRBV30; abundance: -; j_gene: TRBJ1-5; CDR3aa: CAWSGGREPQHF; CDR3nt: TGTGCCTGGAGTGGGGGGAGGGAACCCCAGCATTTT
d_gene: -; v_gene: TRBV9; abundance: once; j_gene: TRBJ2-7; CDR3aa: CASSVEGGRSYEQYF; CDR3nt: TGTGCCAGCAGCGTAGAGGGGGGGAGGAGCTACGAGCAGTACTTC
d_gene: TRBD1; v_gene: TRBV25-1; abundance: -; j_gene: TRBJ1-2; CDR3aa: CASSDRDRTGSGGYTF; CDR3nt: TGTGCCAGCAGTGATCGGGACCGGACAGGGTCGGGGGGCTACACCTTC
d_gene: -; v_gene: TRBV5-1; abundance: -; j_gene: TRBJ1-6; CDR3aa: CASSLAEGESYNSPLHF; CDR3nt: TGCGCCAGCAGCTTGGCCGAGGGGGAATCCTATAATTCACCCCTCCACTTT
d_gene: TRBD1; v_gene: TRBV28; abundance: -; j_gene: TRBJ1-2; CDR3aa: CASSSLPGTGAPGGGYTF; CDR3nt: TGTGCCAGCAGTTCACTGCCAGGGACAGGGGCCCCTGGAGGAGGCTACACCTTC
d_gene: -; v_gene: TRBV10-3; abundance: -; j_gene: TRBJ1-3; CDR3aa: CATRGGDTIYF; CDR3nt: TGTGCCACGAGAGGCGGCGACACCATATATTTT
d_gene: -; v_gene: TRBV7-9; abundance: -; j_gene: TRBJ1-6; CDR3aa: CASSSLTGGKSPLHF; CDR3nt: TGTGCCAGCAGCTCCCTCACCGGAGGTAAATCACCCCTCCACTTT